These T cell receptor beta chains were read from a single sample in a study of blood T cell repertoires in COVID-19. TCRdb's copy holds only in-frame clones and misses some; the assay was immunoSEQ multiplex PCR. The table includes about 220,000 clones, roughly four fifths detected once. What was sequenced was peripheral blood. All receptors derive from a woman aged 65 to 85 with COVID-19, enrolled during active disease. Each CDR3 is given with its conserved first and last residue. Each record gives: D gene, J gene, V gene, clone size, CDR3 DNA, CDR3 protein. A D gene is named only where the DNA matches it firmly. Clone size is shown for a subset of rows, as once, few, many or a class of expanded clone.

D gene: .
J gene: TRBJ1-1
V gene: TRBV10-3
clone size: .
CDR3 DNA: TGTGCCATCAGTGAGGGGTCCCCAGGGAAGAACACTGAAGCTTTCTTT
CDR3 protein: CAISEGSPGKNTEAFF

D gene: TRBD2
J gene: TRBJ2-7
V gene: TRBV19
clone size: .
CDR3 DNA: TGTGCCAGTAGACTAGCGGGAGCTGCCTACGAGCAGTACTTC
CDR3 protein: CASRLAGAAYEQYF

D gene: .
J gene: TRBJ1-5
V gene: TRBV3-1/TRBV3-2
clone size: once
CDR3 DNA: TGTGCCAGCAGCCAAGGCACTAATCAGCCCCAGCATTTT
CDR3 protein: CASSQGTNQPQHF

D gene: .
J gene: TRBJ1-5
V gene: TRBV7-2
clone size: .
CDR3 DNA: TGTGCCAGCAGCTCGATAGTTGGGCAGGGTTATCAGCCCCAGCATTTT
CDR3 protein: CASSSIVGQGYQPQHF

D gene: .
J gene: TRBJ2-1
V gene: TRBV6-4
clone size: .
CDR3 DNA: TGTGCCAGCAGTAAAGACAGGAATTACAATGAGCAGTTCTTC
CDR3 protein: CASSKDRNYNEQFF

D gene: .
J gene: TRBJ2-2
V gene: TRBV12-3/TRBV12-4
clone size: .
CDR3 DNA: TGTGCCAGCAGTTTAGCGCGAGGGGAGCTGTTTTTT
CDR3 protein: CASSLARGELFF

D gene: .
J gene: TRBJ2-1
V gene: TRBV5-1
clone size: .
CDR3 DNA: TGCGCCAGCAGCCCTCAGGGCAGGGGCGGGAATGAGCAGTTCTTC
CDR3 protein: CASSPQGRGGNEQFF

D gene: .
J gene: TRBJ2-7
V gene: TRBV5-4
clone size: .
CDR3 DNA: TGTGCCAGCAGCTTGTTGGGGCGGGGTTATTCCTACGAGCAGTACTTC
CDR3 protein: CASSLLGRGYSYEQYF

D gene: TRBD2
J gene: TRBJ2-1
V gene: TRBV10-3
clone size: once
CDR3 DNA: TGTGCCATCAGTGAGACTCGGACTAGCGGGAGGATGGATGAGCAGTTCTTC
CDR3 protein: CAISETRTSGRMDEQFF

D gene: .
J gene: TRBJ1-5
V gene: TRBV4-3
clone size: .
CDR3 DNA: TGCGCCAGCAGCCAAGAAGCAGGGATGAGCAATCAGCCCCAGCATTTT
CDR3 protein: CASSQEAGMSNQPQHF

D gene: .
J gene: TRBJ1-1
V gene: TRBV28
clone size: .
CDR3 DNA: TGTGCCATCACACGACCTCAGGGGTACACTGAAGCTTTCTTT
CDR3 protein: CAITRPQGYTEAFF

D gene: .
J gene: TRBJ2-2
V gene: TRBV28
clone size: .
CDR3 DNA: TGTGCCAGCAGTCGAGCGGGGAACACCGGGGAGCTGTTTTTT
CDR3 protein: CASSRAGNTGELFF

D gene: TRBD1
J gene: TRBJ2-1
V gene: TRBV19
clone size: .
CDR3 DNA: TGTGCCAGTAGCAACAGGGGGGACAATGAGCAGTTCTTC
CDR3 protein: CASSNRGDNEQFF

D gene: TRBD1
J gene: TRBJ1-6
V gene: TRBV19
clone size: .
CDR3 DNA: TGTGCCAGCAGTGGGACAGTTAATTCACCCCTCCACTTT
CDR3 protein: CASSGTVNSPLHF

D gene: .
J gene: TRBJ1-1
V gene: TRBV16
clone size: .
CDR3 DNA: TGTGCCAGCAGCCAATCGAGGGAATTCCAAGCTTTCTTT
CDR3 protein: CASSQSREFQAFF

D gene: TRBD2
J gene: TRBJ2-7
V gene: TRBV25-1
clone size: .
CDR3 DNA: TGTGCCAGCAGTGAATCTTTGGCTAGCGGGAGGGGCGAGCAGTACTTC
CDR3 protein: CASSESLASGRGEQYF

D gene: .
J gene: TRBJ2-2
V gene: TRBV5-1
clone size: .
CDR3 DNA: TGCGCCAGCAGCTTGAGTCCAGCGGCCCGAACCGGGGAGCTGTTTTTT
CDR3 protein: CASSLSPAARTGELFF

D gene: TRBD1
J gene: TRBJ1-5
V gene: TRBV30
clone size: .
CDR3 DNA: TGTGCCTTCGCACTAGGGGGCGACAATCAGCCCCAGCATTTT
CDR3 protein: CAFALGGDNQPQHF

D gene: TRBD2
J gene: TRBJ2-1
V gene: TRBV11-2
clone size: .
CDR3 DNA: TGTGCCAGCAGGCTAGCCGGGACTAGTTACAATGAGCAGTTCTTC
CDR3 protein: CASRLAGTSYNEQFF

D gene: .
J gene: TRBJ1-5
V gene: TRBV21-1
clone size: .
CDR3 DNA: TGTGCCAGCAGCAAAACGGGACAGGGGGCGCGAGATCAGCCCCAGCATTTT
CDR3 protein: CASSKTGQGARDQPQHF

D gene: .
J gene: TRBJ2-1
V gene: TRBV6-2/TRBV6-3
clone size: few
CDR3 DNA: TGTGCCAGCAGTTGGGACACGTACAATGAGCAGTTCTTC
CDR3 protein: CASSWDTYNEQFF

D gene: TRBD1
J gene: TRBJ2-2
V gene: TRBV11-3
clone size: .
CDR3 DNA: TGTGCCAGCAGCTTGGGACAGGGGGCGTACACCGGGGAGCTGTTTTTT
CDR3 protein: CASSLGQGAYTGELFF

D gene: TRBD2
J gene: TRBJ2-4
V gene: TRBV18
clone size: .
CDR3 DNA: TGTGCCAGCTCACCTGTAGCGGGAGGCTACGCCAAAAACATTCAGTACTTC
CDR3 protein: CASSPVAGGYAKNIQYF

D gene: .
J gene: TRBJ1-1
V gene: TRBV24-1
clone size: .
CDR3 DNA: TGTGCCACACAGGGAGTGAACACTGAAGCTTTCTTT
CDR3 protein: CATQGVNTEAFF

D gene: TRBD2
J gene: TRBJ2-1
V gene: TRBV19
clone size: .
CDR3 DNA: TGTGCCAGTAGCTCCCTTGCGGGAGACAGTCGGGCCTACAATGAGCAGTTCTTC
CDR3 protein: CASSSLAGDSRAYNEQFF

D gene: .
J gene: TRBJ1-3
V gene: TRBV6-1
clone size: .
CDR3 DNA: TGTGCCAGCAGTGAAGCGGGGCGGTTGCGAGGAAACACCATATATTTT
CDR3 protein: CASSEAGRLRGNTIYF

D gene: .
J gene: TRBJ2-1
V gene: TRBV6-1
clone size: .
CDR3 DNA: TGTGCCAGCAGTGAAGACGACAGAAACTACAATGAGCAGTTCTTC
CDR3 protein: CASSEDDRNYNEQFF

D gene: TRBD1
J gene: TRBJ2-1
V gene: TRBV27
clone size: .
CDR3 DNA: TGTGCCAGCAGTAGACAGGGGAGCTCCTACAATGAGCAGTTCTTC
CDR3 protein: CASSRQGSSYNEQFF

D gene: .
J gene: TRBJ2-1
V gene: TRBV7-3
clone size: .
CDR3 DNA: TGTGCCAGCAGCTTCGGGCGGGAACGGTACAATGAGCAGTTCTTC
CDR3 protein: CASSFGRERYNEQFF

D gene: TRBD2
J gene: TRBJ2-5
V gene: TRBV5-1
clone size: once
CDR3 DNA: TGCGCCAGCAGCTTGCCCCAGCGGGGCCAAGAGACCCAGTACTTC
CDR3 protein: CASSLPQRGQETQYF

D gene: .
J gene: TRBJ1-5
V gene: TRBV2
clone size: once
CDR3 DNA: TGTGCCAGCTCCCCGGACAGAGGTAATCAGCCCCAGCATTTT
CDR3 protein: CASSPDRGNQPQHF

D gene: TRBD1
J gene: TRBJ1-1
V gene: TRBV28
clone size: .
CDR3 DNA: TGTGCCAGCAGTCCCCACAGGGGGCTGGCTGAAGCTTTCTTT
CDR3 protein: CASSPHRGLAEAFF

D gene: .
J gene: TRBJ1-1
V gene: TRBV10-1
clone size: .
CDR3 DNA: TGCGCCAGCAGTGTAACCAGGACAGCAGTTGAAGCTTTCTTT
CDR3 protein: CASSVTRTAVEAFF

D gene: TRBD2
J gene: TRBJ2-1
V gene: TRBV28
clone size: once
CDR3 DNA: TGTGCCAGCAGTTCCTCGCGGGAGCTCGGGGAGCAGTTCTTC
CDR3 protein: CASSSSRELGEQFF

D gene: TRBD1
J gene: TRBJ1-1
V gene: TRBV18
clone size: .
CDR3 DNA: TGTGCCAGCTCACCTACGGACAGGGGGACTGAAGCTTTCTTT
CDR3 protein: CASSPTDRGTEAFF

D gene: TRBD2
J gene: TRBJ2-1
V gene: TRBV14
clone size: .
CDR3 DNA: TGTGCCAGCAGCTACCGACTAGCGGGCTCCTACAATGAGCAGTTCTTC
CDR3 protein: CASSYRLAGSYNEQFF

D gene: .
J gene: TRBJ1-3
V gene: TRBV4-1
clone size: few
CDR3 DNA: TGCGCCAGCAGCCAACTCACGGCTGGAAACACCATATATTTT
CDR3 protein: CASSQLTAGNTIYF

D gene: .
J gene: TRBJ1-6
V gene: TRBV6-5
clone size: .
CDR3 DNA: TGTGCCAGCAGTTACTCCCTGGGAGCCTATAATTCACCCCTCCACTTT
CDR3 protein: CASSYSLGAYNSPLHF